Shown below are 20 T cell receptor beta chains from a single sample sequenced in a study of T cells in women clearing cervical HPV infection (dated by TCRdb to 2017 to 2018). Libraries came from the immunoSEQ multiplex PCR assay. Imported from immuneACCESS, the table was reduced by TCRdb to in-frame sequences with V and J called. These copies leave out some clones; in studies compared against another copy, an unresolved V gene accounts for under half, and the cause of the remainder is not known. The table of this sample itemizes tens of thousands of clones. Together, the top ten hold 2.5% to 3% of the sample. The sample consisted of blood buffy coat. Receptors were obtained from a woman between 18 and 70 years old with a cervical HPV16 infection that either progressed to CIN3+ or cleared (not recorded which).

With regard to this clone: The read ends 3 residues early relative to the CDR3; the germline J gene fills the gap. In the same sample, other DNA sequences code for this CDR3. This chain uses TRBV30 with TRBJ2-5; maybe TRBD2 (6 bases). CDR1 is GTSNPN and CDR2 is SVGIG in the germline V gene (reference sequence). There are 12 residues in the CDR3. The ends were cut back, 0 bases at V and 5 bases at J, with 7 bases in the middle. The CDR3 DNA, read in part, is TGTGCCTGGAGTGTAGGAGGGGAGACC. Translated, it gives CAWSVGGET. The entire CDR3 protein reads CAWSVGGETQYF.

Concerning this clone: The read ends 3 residues before the CDR3 terminus; that terminus is restored from the germline J gene. The V gene is TRBV7-9, the J gene TRBJ2-2, with 10 bases fitting TRBD2. This CDR3 region has 15 residues. The V segment lost 5 bases and the J segment 6 bases; nucleotides outside the gene matches: 6. Germline-derived CDR1 and CDR2 are SEHNR and FQNEAQ (reference sequence). The CDR3 bases that were read are TGTGCCAGCAGCCCTAGCGGGAGTTGGTCCGGGGAG. Translated: CASSPSGSWSGE. The full CDR3 sequence reads CASSPSGSWSGELFF. The full variable domain, completed using reference TRBV7-9 and TRBJ2-2, is DTGVSQNPRHKITKRGQNVTFRCDPISEHNRLYWYRQTLGQGPEFLTYFQNEAQLEKSRLLSDRFSAERPKGSFSTLEIQRTEQGDSAMYLCASSPSGSWSGELFFGEGSRLTVL.

Worth noting for this clone: Sequencing ends 3 residues short of the CDR3 end; the germline J gene provides the rest. The chain employs TRBV20-1 and TRBJ2-2, with D tentatively TRBD2 (6 bases). From germline, CDR1 is DFQATT and CDR2 SNEGSKA (reference sequence). This CDR3 is built from 15 residues. Trimming left V 1 base short and J 4 bases short, with 13 bases between. The CDR3 is CSARGAGRTTGELFF. The DNA read from the CDR3 is TGCAGTGCTAGAGGGGCGGGAAGGACCACCGGGGAG.

Turning to this clone: The read falls 3 residues short of the CDR3 end, and the missing part is taken from the germline J gene. The genes are TRBV5-1 and TRBJ1-1; 9 bases match TRBD1. The CDR3 is made up of 14 amino acids. CDR1 and CDR2 (germline): SGHRS, YFSETQ. The covered CDR3 bases are TGCGCCAGCAGCTTGGTAGCCGGGACAGGGCGA. Its protein is CASSLVAGTGR. The full CDR3 reads CASSLVAGTGRAFF.

Concerning this clone itself: The CDR3 end is not reached by the read, which stops 3 residues before it; the germline J gene fills it in. The rearrangement links TRBV18 to TRBJ2-3, with 8 bases fitting TRBD2. The trim removed 2 bases at V and 1 base at J, leaving 5 bases unmatched. There are 16 residues in the CDR3. Germline V gene data show CDR1 as KGHSH and CDR2 as LQKENI. This CDR3 reads CASSPVAGGRTDTQYF. The sequenced part of the CDR3 DNA is TGTGCCAGCTCACCAGTTGCGGGGGGACGCACAGATACG.

For this clone: The read ends 3 residues shy of where the CDR3 ends; the end is completed using the germline J gene. J is TRBJ1-2 and V is TRBV12-3 or TRBV12-4; 8 bases map to TRBD1. The trim removed 5 bases at V and 6 bases at J, leaving 5 bases unmatched. CDR3 length: 13 amino acids. The DNA read from the CDR3 is TGTGCCAGCAGTCCGGGGACAGGCCATGGC. Amino acid sequence: CASSPGTGHG. From start to end, the CDR3 is CASSPGTGHGYTF.

Notes on this clone: The read gets to within 3 residues of the CDR3 end, and the germline J gene fills in the rest. This chain uses TRBV5-1 with TRBJ2-5; the match to TRBD2 covers 11 bases. Germline V gene lookup returns CDR1 SGHRS and CDR2 YFSETQ. With V trimmed by 3 bases and J by 5 bases, 3 bases remained unmatched. The length of the CDR3 is 14 residues. This chain's CDR3 is CASSSGLAVETQYF. CDR3 DNA, as far as it was read: TGCGCCAGCAGCTCGGGACTAGCGGTGGAGACC.

About this clone: The read terminates 3 residues ahead of where the CDR3 ends, so the germline J gene completes it. V usage is TRBV19 and J usage is TRBJ2-1, with 14 nucleotides matching TRBD2. V shed 10 bases and J 9 bases; nucleotides not matched to a gene: 5. The germline CDR1 and CDR2 sequences are LNHDA and SQIVND (reference sequence). The CDR3 runs to 13 residues. The sequenced CDR3 bases are TGTGCCACCGGGACTAGCGGGAGCCCTGAG. As protein: CATGTSGSPE. The entire CDR3 is CATGTSGSPEQFF. The variable domain in full, with the rest retrieved from reference TRBV19 and TRBJ2-1, is DGGITQSPKYLFRKEGQNVTLSCEQNLNHDAMYWYRQDPGQGLRLIYYSQIVNDFQKGDIAEGYSVSREKKESFPLTVTSAQKNPTAFYLCATGTSGSPEQFFGPGTRLTVL.

About this clone itself: The sequence runs out 3 residues before the end of the CDR3; the remainder is reconstructed from the germline J gene. This chain uses TRBV7-9 with TRBJ2-2; 9 nucleotides align to TRBD2. The V gene's germline CDR1 is SEHNR and CDR2 FQNEAQ (reference sequence). Trimming at V came to 3 bases and at J to 3 bases, leaving 2 bases not matched to a gene. CDR3 length: 15 residues. CDR3 loop: CASSFGGRDTGELFF. The part of the CDR3 DNA that was read is TGTGCCAGCAGCTTTGGCGGGAGGGACACCGGGGAG.

About this clone itself: The read halts 3 residues ahead of the CDR3 end, with the missing end drawn from the germline J gene. The V gene is TRBV12-3 or TRBV12-4, the J gene TRBJ2-7; TRBD1 or TRBD2 may be the D gene (6 bases each). The CDR3 totals 15 residues. Deletions cut 3 bases from V and 2 bases from J, with 14 bases between. CDR3 DNA (partial): TGTGCCAGCAGTTTTGGGGCAGGGGAGGCCTACGAG. Residues: CASSFGAGEAYE. From start to end, the CDR3 is CASSFGAGEAYEQYF.

Remarks on this clone: The missing CDR3 end, 3 residues past where the read stops, is filled in from the germline J gene. The rearrangement uses TRBV5-1 and TRBJ2-3; D might be TRBD1 (6 bases). There are 16 residues in the CDR3. Germline lookup yields CDR1 SGHRS and CDR2 YFSETQ. V dropped 2 bases and J dropped 0 bases, with 13 bases sitting between them. The CDR3 loop reads CASSLGQYSSTDTQYF. Partial CDR3 DNA: TGCGCCAGCAGCTTAGGACAGTACTCTAGCACAGATACG.

Concerning this clone: The sequenced fragment ends 3 residues before the CDR3 boundary, so the rest is inferred from the germline J gene. This rearrangement joins TRBV4-1 to TRBJ1-5, with 9 nucleotides matching TRBD1. V shed 0 bases, J shed 6 bases, and the junction held 3 bases outside the gene matches. Looked up from germline, CDR1 is MGHRA and CDR2 is YSYEKL. This CDR3 spans 15 amino acids. CDR3 region: CASSQDGTGSQPQHF. The CDR3 bases that were read are TGCGCCAGCAGCCAAGACGGGACAGGGAGTCAGCCC.

Details on this clone: The missing CDR3 end, 3 residues past where the read stops, is filled in from the germline J gene. The chain joins TRBV7-9 to TRBJ1-2; D ambiguous. The CDR3 has 14 residues. V lost 2 bases, J lost 2 bases, and 9 bases lay in between. Germline lookup yields CDR1 SEHNR and CDR2 FQNEAQ (reference sequence). The CDR3 DNA, read in part, is TGTGCCAGCAGCTTACGCCCAGTCAACTATGGC. It encodes CASSLRPVNYG. The whole CDR3 sequence is CASSLRPVNYGYTF.

Concerning this clone: Read coverage stops 3 residues before the CDR3 terminus; the germline J gene supplies the remainder. The chain carries TRBV5-6 and TRBJ2-7, with D possibly TRBD1 on 5 matching bases. V was pared by 2 bases and J by 2 bases, with 8 bases between. CDR3 length equals 13 residues. Per germline, CDR1 SGHDT and CDR2 YYEEEE. The chain's CDR3 is CASSLRQTYEQYF. The sequenced part of the CDR3 DNA is TGTGCCAGCAGCTTACGACAGACCTACGAG.

Comments on this clone: The CDR3 end is not reached by the read, which stops 3 residues before it; the germline J gene fills it in. V and J are TRBV18 and TRBJ1-2; D gene unclear. Per germline, CDR1 KGHSH and CDR2 LQKENI. This CDR3 comprises 12 residues. Trimming left V 5 bases short and J 4 bases short, with 8 bases between. CDR3 DNA, as far as it was read: TGTGCCAGCTCAGACAACCTCTATGGC. This encodes CASSDNLYG. The full CDR3 reads CASSDNLYGYTF.

Comments on this clone: The read ends 3 residues shy of where the CDR3 ends; the end is completed using the germline J gene. The rearrangement uses TRBV20-1 and TRBJ1-5, with D possibly being TRBD1 (5 bases). Trimming cost V 4 bases and J 0 bases, with 16 bases left between them. Germline-derived CDR1 and CDR2 are DFQATT and SNEGSKA (reference sequence). The CDR3 is 16 amino acids. CDR3: CSATPGQGRSNQPQHF. CDR3 bases read: TGCAGTGCTACCCCTGGGCAGGGCCGTAGCAATCAGCCC.

Regarding this clone: Coverage ceases 3 residues before the CDR3 finishes, and the germline J gene fills in the end. The gene calls are TRBV6-2 or TRBV6-3 and TRBJ2-1; D perhaps matches TRBD2 (6 bases). CDR3 length: 13 residues. V lost 4 bases to trimming and J lost 7 bases, with 11 bases between them. The germline V gene has CDR1 MNHEY and CDR2 SVGEGT. The chain's CDR3 is CASSFGGINEQFF. The part of the CDR3 DNA that was read is TGTGCCAGCAGTTTCGGGGGAATAAATGAG.

About this clone itself: Coverage ceases 3 residues before the CDR3 finishes, and the germline J gene fills in the end. The genes are TRBV28 and TRBJ2-2, with D perhaps matching TRBD1 (7 bases). Germline V CDR1 and CDR2: MDHEN, SYDVKM. The CDR3 length is 16 residues. Deletions cut 5 bases from V and 5 bases from J, with 18 bases between. The DNA read from the CDR3 is TGTGCCAGCAGTAGGGGAAGACAGGGAGGTACCGGGGAG. This codes for CASSRGRQGGTGE. The CDR3 reads in full as CASSRGRQGGTGELFF.

As for this clone: The sequence runs out 3 residues before the end of the CDR3; the remainder is reconstructed from the germline J gene. This chain links TRBV10-1 with TRBJ2-7, with 7 bases aligning to TRBD1. The CDR3 covers 13 residues. J gave up 5 bases and V 5 bases, and 6 bases lay outside the gene matches. The germline V gene encodes CDR1 WNHNN and CDR2 SYGVQD (reference sequence). The CDR3 protein is CASSPGTVNEQYF. CDR3 DNA (partial): TGCGCCAGCAGTCCCGGGACAGTAAACGAG.

CDR3 bases read: TGTGCCTGGAGTGTTCGCAGGTCCTACGAC. It encodes CAWSVRRSYD. The whole CDR3 is CAWSVRRSYDYTF. This chain connects TRBV30 to TRBJ1-2; D is unclear. The sequence runs out 3 residues before the end of the CDR3; the remainder is reconstructed from the germline J gene. In germline, CDR1 is GTSNPN, CDR2 SVGIG (reference sequence). This CDR3 comprises 13 residues.